This TCR beta chain was sequenced in a study of blood T cell repertoires in COVID-19. Repertoires were generated with immunoSEQ multiplex PCR, while TCRdb's copy carries only in-frame clones and drops some. The sample has about half a million clones, less than 90% seen once; the top ten hold approximately 8%. Germline CDR1 SGHDT, CDR2 YYEEEE. J lost 6 bases, V lost 3 bases, and 8 bases had no gene match. The CDR3 is 15 residues long. This sequence was found in a woman aged 60-75 years who had recovered from COVID-19. The chain employs TRBV5-6 and TRBJ1-5; 8 positions match TRBD1. The sequencing sample was made of PBMCs or T cells enriched from blood (not recorded which). The CDR3 DNA sequence: TGTGCCAGCAGCTCAAAATCAGGGGGCCCTCAGCCCCAGCATTTT. Translated, it gives CASSSKSGGPQPQHF. The variable domain in full, with the rest retrieved from reference TRBV5-6 and TRBJ1-5, is DAGVTQSPTHLIKTRGQQVTLRCSPKSGHDTVSWYQQALGQGPQFIFQYYEEEERQRGNFPDRFSGHQFPNYSSELNVNALLLGDSALYLCASSSKSGGPQPQHFGDGTRLSIL.